Listed below are T cell receptor beta chains from one sample, sequenced in a study of T cells after yellow fever vaccination. TCRdb used MiXCR to reprocess the 5' RACE reads, holding one entry per CDR3 protein. Seen here are 280,000 or so distinct CDR3 sequences, 8.7% observed once, and the top ten hold around 3.1%. The specimen was CD4+ T cells sorted from PBMCs, collected 5 days after the yellow fever booster vaccination. These receptors originate from a man between 18 and 35 years old who received the YFV17D yellow fever vaccine. The CDR3 runs from the conserved cysteine through the conserved F or W. D genes are given only for firm matches. A clone size is listed for some rows: how often the clone was seen (once, few, many), or a class if it is expanded.

J gene: TRBJ2-7
CDR3 length: 16
D gene: TRBD2
clone size: few
V gene: TRBV27
CDR3 DNA: TGTGCCAGCAGTTTGTATGGGGGGGAGCCAATTGGCGAGCAGTACTTC
CDR3 protein: CASSLYGGEPIGEQYF

J gene: TRBJ2-5
CDR3 length: 14
D gene: TRBD1
clone size: NA
V gene: TRBV5-1
CDR3 DNA: TGCGCCAGCAGCTCCCAGGGGGCCCAAGAGACCCAGTACTTC
CDR3 protein: CASSSQGAQETQYF

J gene: TRBJ2-1
CDR3 length: 12
D gene: TRBD1
clone size: few
V gene: TRBV29-1
CDR3 DNA: TGCAGCGTTGGACAGGGAGTAGGTGAGCAGTTCTTC
CDR3 protein: CSVGQGVGEQFF

J gene: TRBJ2-3
CDR3 length: 12
D gene: NA
clone size: NA
V gene: TRBV3-1
CDR3 DNA: TGTGCCAGCGGAAGGGACTGGGATACGCAGTATTTT
CDR3 protein: CASGRDWDTQYF

J gene: TRBJ2-5
CDR3 length: 14
D gene: NA
clone size: many
V gene: TRBV7-8
CDR3 DNA: TGTGCCAGCAGCTACAGGGGGAGGGCAGAGACCCAGTACTTC
CDR3 protein: CASSYRGRAETQYF

J gene: TRBJ1-2
CDR3 length: 14
D gene: TRBD1
clone size: NA
V gene: TRBV19
CDR3 DNA: TGTGCCAGTCTCCCGACAGGGAGGAGCCACGGCTACACCTTC
CDR3 protein: CASLPTGRSHGYTF

J gene: TRBJ1-2
CDR3 length: 13
D gene: NA
clone size: NA
V gene: TRBV12-3/TRBV12-4
CDR3 DNA: TGTGCCAGCAGTTCCGGGCCCGGATATGGCTACACCTTC
CDR3 protein: CASSSGPGYGYTF

J gene: TRBJ2-1
CDR3 length: 16
D gene: TRBD1
clone size: NA
V gene: TRBV7-6
CDR3 DNA: TGTGCCAGCAGCCAGTCACAGGGGACCCTTATTAATGAGCAGTTCTTC
CDR3 protein: CASSQSQGTLINEQFF

J gene: TRBJ1-3
CDR3 length: 15
D gene: TRBD1
clone size: few
V gene: TRBV10-3
CDR3 DNA: TGTGCCATCAGTACGGCAGGGGGTCCTGGAAACACCATATATTTT
CDR3 protein: CAISTAGGPGNTIYF

J gene: TRBJ1-5
CDR3 length: 13
D gene: NA
clone size: NA
V gene: TRBV6-6
CDR3 DNA: TGTGCCAGCAGTTACGGCGGAGGGGAGCCCCAGCATTTT
CDR3 protein: CASSYGGGEPQHF

J gene: TRBJ1-2
CDR3 length: 15
D gene: TRBD1
clone size: few
V gene: TRBV20-1
CDR3 DNA: TGCAGTGCTATCAGGGGGGCGGGTCGATCGGTTGGCTACACCTTC
CDR3 protein: CSAIRGAGRSVGYTF

J gene: TRBJ2-4
CDR3 length: 14
D gene: TRBD2
clone size: few
V gene: TRBV5-1
CDR3 DNA: TGCGCCAGCAGCCTGGGGAGGGGAGGGGACATTCAGTACTTC
CDR3 protein: CASSLGRGGDIQYF

J gene: TRBJ2-3
CDR3 length: 12
D gene: NA
clone size: many
V gene: TRBV7-2
CDR3 DNA: TGTGCCAGCAGCTTAGGGCGGGGACTGCAGTATTTT
CDR3 protein: CASSLGRGLQYF

J gene: TRBJ1-4
CDR3 length: 14
D gene: NA
clone size: few
V gene: TRBV20-1
CDR3 DNA: TGCAGTGCCAACGTTCTGGACCCTAATGAAAAACTGTTTTTT
CDR3 protein: CSANVLDPNEKLFF

J gene: TRBJ1-5
CDR3 length: 17
D gene: NA
clone size: NA
V gene: TRBV30
CDR3 DNA: TGTGCCTGGAGCGTTGGTACAGGATCGGCCAGCAATCAGCCCCAGCATTTT
CDR3 protein: CAWSVGTGSASNQPQHF

J gene: TRBJ2-3
CDR3 length: 15
D gene: NA
clone size: NA
V gene: TRBV5-6
CDR3 DNA: TGTGCCAGCAGCTGGGGGACGGAACGCACAGATACGCAGTATTTT
CDR3 protein: CASSWGTERTDTQYF

J gene: TRBJ1-2
CDR3 length: 14
D gene: NA
clone size: NA
V gene: TRBV6-2/TRBV6-3
CDR3 DNA: TGTGCCAGCTGCCACAGGGTATCGACCTATGGCTACACCTTC
CDR3 protein: CASCHRVSTYGYTF

J gene: TRBJ1-5
CDR3 length: 13
D gene: NA
clone size: NA
V gene: TRBV7-2
CDR3 DNA: TGTGCCAGCAGCTTAGTGGATAATCAGCCCCAGCATTTT
CDR3 protein: CASSLVDNQPQHF

J gene: TRBJ2-1
CDR3 length: 14
D gene: TRBD2
clone size: few
V gene: TRBV29-1
CDR3 DNA: TGCAGCGTTGACTCCGGGGGGTTCTACAATGAGCAGTTCTTC
CDR3 protein: CSVDSGGFYNEQFF

J gene: TRBJ1-4
CDR3 length: 15
D gene: NA
clone size: many
V gene: TRBV5-1
CDR3 DNA: TGCGCCAGCAGCTTGGCCAGCCAGGAGGGAGAAAAACTGTTTTTT
CDR3 protein: CASSLASQEGEKLFF